Each of the 29 T cell receptor beta chains below was sequenced from the same sample in a study of graft-versus-host responses after intestinal transplantation. These TCRs' antigens remain unknown. TCRdb keeps only in-frame clones here, not all; method: immunoSEQ multiplex PCR. The profile shows about 92,000 clones, around 86% of them singletons. The sequences come from unstimulated CD8+ T cells sorted from spleen or lymph node cells, collected before intestinal transplant. The receptors stem from a human donor who received an intestinal transplant.

The chain links TRBV7-9 to TRBJ1-5; D call uncertain. Germline lookup yields CDR1 SEHNR and CDR2 FQNEAQ (reference sequence). Deletions cut 5 bases from V and 3 bases from J, with 11 bases between. The CDR3 totals 14 residues. CDR3 DNA: TGTGCCAGCAGCGTTTTTCCCTACAATCAGCCCCAGCATTTT. It specifies CASSVFPYNQPQHF.

The chain carries TRBV18 and TRBJ2-7; D may be TRBD1 or TRBD2 (5 bases each). V was shortened by 4 bases and J by 0 bases, with 16 bases between the two germline ends. The CDR3 is made up of 16 amino acids. Germline V gene sequence: CDR1 KGHSH, CDR2 LQKENI. The CDR3 sequence: CASSHGAGTVSYEQYF. In DNA form, the CDR3 reads TGTGCCAGCTCACACGGTGCAGGGACGGTCTCCTACGAGCAGTACTTC.

The chain carries TRBV5-1 and TRBJ2-2, with TRBD1 matching over 10 bases. Trimming cost V 3 bases and J 6 bases; bases outside gene matches: 11. Germline V gives CDR1 SGHRS, CDR2 YFSETQ. CDR3 size: 17 residues. CDR3 sequence: CASSYGQGGSLAGELFF. In DNA form, the CDR3 reads TGCGCCAGCAGCTATGGACAGGGGGGATCCCTGGCCGGGGAGCTGTTTTTT.

This clone was detected a few times. The J gene is TRBJ2-3, the V gene TRBV10-3; 14 bases are a match to TRBD2. The CDR3 has 15 residues. Germline V lookup: CDR1 ENHRY, CDR2 SYGVKD. Germline trimming cut 6 bases from V and 2 bases from J; bases unmatched to any gene: 1. CDR3 protein: CAIRTSGRATDTQYF. In nucleotides, the CDR3 is TGTGCCATCAGGACTAGCGGGAGGGCCACAGATACGCAGTATTTT.

The rearrangement uses TRBV5-8 and TRBJ2-7, with 9 bases that match TRBD1. The germline gives CDR1 SGHTS, CDR2 YDEGEE. Losses at the gene ends were 0 bases for V and 3 bases for J; bases not matched to a gene: 7. This CDR3 has 16 residues. CDR3 sequence: CASSLAFRDRDYEQYF. CDR3 DNA: TGTGCCAGCAGCTTGGCCTTCCGGGACAGGGACTACGAGCAGTACTTC.

V usage is TRBV5-1 and J usage is TRBJ2-3; D ambiguous. V shed 0 bases and J shed 7 bases, with 15 bases lying between them. CDR1 and CDR2 (germline): SGHRS, YFSETQ. This CDR3 comprises 15 residues. CDR3 sequence: CASSLEAWVGYTQYF. The CDR3 bases are TGCGCCAGCAGCTTGGAAGCTTGGGTAGGATATACGCAGTATTTT.

The chain joins TRBV6-1 to TRBJ2-3; 7 positions agree with TRBD1. Germline V gene sequence: CDR1 MNHNS, CDR2 SASEGT. The J segment lost 0 bases and the V segment lost 3 bases, leaving 0 bases of the junction unmatched. The CDR3 covers 14 residues. CDR3 amino acids: CASSDRGSTDTQYF. As DNA, the CDR3 is TGTGCCAGCAGTGACAGGGGGAGCACAGATACGCAGTATTTT.

This chain joins TRBV13 and TRBJ1-5, with D possibly being TRBD1 (6 bases). Trimming removed 0 bases at V and 12 bases at J, with 9 bases between. The CDR3 runs to 12 residues. The V gene's germline CDR1 is PRHDT and CDR2 FYEKMQ (reference sequence). The DNA of the CDR3 is TGTGCCAGCAGCTTAGGGACAGGTGACCAGCATTTT. Amino acid sequence: CASSLGTGDQHF. Full variable domain (outside the CDR3, taken from reference TRBV13 and TRBJ1-5): AAGVIQSPRHLIKEKRETATLKCYPIPRHDTVYWYQQGPGQDPQFLISFYEKMQSDKGSIPDRFSAQQFSDYHSELNMSSLELGDSALYFCASSLGTGDQHFGDGTRLSIL.

The chain has TRBV5-6 and TRBJ2-7; D gene ambiguous. The CDR3 sequence is 12 residues long. From germline, CDR1 is SGHDT and CDR2 YYEEEE. V lost 5 bases, J lost 2 bases, and 8 bases lay in between. CDR3 in DNA: TGTGCCAGCAGGGCTGGAACCTACGAGCAGTACTTC. As protein: CASRAGTYEQYF.

This clone was seen once. The chain links TRBV19 to TRBJ1-1; 9 nucleotides line up with TRBD1. V gave up 6 bases and J gave up 4 bases; unmatched junction bases: 6. The CDR3 is 14 residues long. Germline V CDR1 and CDR2: LNHDA, SQIVND (reference sequence). The CDR3 loop reads CASSQTGGTTEAFF. The CDR3 DNA reads as TGTGCCAGTAGCCAGACAGGGGGGACCACTGAAGCTTTCTTT.

The rearrangement links TRBV21-1 to TRBJ2-1; the table's D call TRBD1 went unverified against the DNA. TRBV21-1 is a known pseudogene. There are 19 residues in the CDR3. The CDR3 protein is CASSKVFLRGQGTYNEQFF. The CDR3 DNA sequence: TGTGCCAGCAGCAAAGTTTTCTTGAGGGGACAGGGGACGTACAATGAGCAGTTCTTC.

The rearrangement joins TRBV7-6 to TRBJ2-7; perhaps TRBD1 as D (5 bases). Germline V gene sequence: CDR1 SGHVS, CDR2 FNYEAQ. V was cut by 1 base and J by 4 bases, with 17 bases left in between. This CDR3 contains 16 residues. The CDR3 reads CASSLGGREWIYEQYF. The CDR3, as DNA: TGTGCCAGCAGCTTAGGGGGCAGGGAATGGATATACGAGCAGTACTTC.

The V gene is TRBV5-1, the J gene TRBJ1-1; D not certain. Germline CDR1 reads SGHRS; CDR2 reads YFSETQ. The CDR3 sequence is 14 residues long. V was trimmed by 0 bases and J by 1 base, leaving 7 bases between them. The CDR3 sequence: CASSLVAGNTEAFF. CDR3 in DNA: TGCGCCAGCAGCTTGGTGGCAGGGAACACTGAAGCTTTCTTT.

The CDR3 loop is CASSETPGGGDTQYF. CDR3 bases: TGTGCCAGCAGCGAGACCCCGGGCGGGGGAGATACGCAGTATTTT. The gene calls are TRBV9 and TRBJ2-3, with 7 positions matching TRBD2. The CDR3 extends over 15 amino acids. CDR1 SGDLS and CDR2 YYNGEE come from the germline V gene. J was trimmed by 5 bases and V by 3 bases; bases with no gene match: 9.

The rearrangement joins TRBV11-2 to TRBJ1-5; 10 bases are shared with TRBD1. The CDR3 length is 16 residues. J gave up 6 bases and V 5 bases, and 10 bases lay outside the gene matches. Germline lookup yields CDR1 SGHAT and CDR2 FQNNGV. The CDR3 DNA reads TGTGCCAGCAGCCTCCGGGACAGGGGCCCCTTTCAGCCCCAGCATTTT. It translates to CASSLRDRGPFQPQHF.

The rearrangement uses TRBV29-1 and TRBJ2-7; the match to TRBD2 covers 7 bases. The CDR3 covers 13 residues. Losses at the gene ends were 7 bases for V and 4 bases for J; bases not matched to a gene: 10. The germline CDR1 and CDR2 sequences are SQVTM and ANQGSEA. CDR3 loop: CSADSREGYEQYF. CDR3 nucleotides: TGCAGCGCCGACAGTAGGGAGGGTTACGAGCAGTACTTC.

The chain couples TRBV5-4 to TRBJ2-5; 7 bases fit TRBD2. The J call may be incorrect, as the DNA end agrees better with TRBJ2-7. Germline V lookup: CDR1 SGHNT, CDR2 YYREEE (reference sequence). There are 15 residues in the CDR3. The CDR3 coding sequence is TGTGCCAGCAGCTTGGGGGGAGGGATCTCCTACGAGCAGTACTTC. This gives the protein CASSLGGGISYEQYF.

V usage is TRBV4-1 and J usage is TRBJ2-1; 8 bases are shared with TRBD2. The germline gives CDR1 MGHRA, CDR2 YSYEKL. The CDR3 totals 15 residues. Trimming at V came to 1 base and at J to 6 bases, leaving 5 bases not matched to a gene. CDR3 in amino acids: CASSQAGGPSNEQFF. As DNA, the CDR3 is TGCGCCAGCAGCCAAGCGGGGGGGCCGTCCAATGAGCAGTTCTTC.

The chain carries TRBV12-5 and TRBJ1-3; D is unclear. V was pared by 1 base and J by 0 bases, with 4 bases between. The CDR3 has 14 amino acids. Germline assignment: CDR1 LGHNT and CDR2 FRNRAP. The CDR3 loop reads CASGLGTSGNTIYF. For the CDR3, the DNA is TGTGCTAGTGGTTTGGGAACCTCTGGAAACACCATATATTTT.

This clone was counted a few times. The rearrangement uses TRBV6-5 and TRBJ1-4; maybe TRBD1 (6 bases). Germline loops: CDR1 MNHEY, CDR2 SVGAGI. The CDR3 sequence is 15 residues long. The germline V and J ends were trimmed by 2 bases and 8 bases, with 15 bases remaining between them. In DNA form, the CDR3 reads TGTGCCAGCAGTTACCTCGACAGGTCCCGGGAAAAACTGTTTTTT. Its translation: CASSYLDRSREKLFF.

The V and J genes are TRBV19 and TRBJ1-1; a possible D gene is TRBD1 (5 bases). CDR1 is LNHDA, CDR2 SQIVND, per germline (reference sequence). Trimming removed 9 bases from V and 1 base from J, with 9 bases in between. The CDR3 spans 12 residues. CDR3 amino acids: CASGDGNTEAFF. The CDR3 nucleotides are TGTGCCAGCGGGGACGGGAACACTGAAGCTTTCTTT. Complete variable domain (other parts from reference TRBV19 and TRBJ1-1): DGGITQSPKYLFRKEGQNVTLSCEQNLNHDAMYWYRQDPGQGLRLIYYSQIVNDFQKGDIAEGYSVSREKKESFPLTVTSAQKNPTAFYLCASGDGNTEAFFGQGTRLTVV.

The rearrangement links TRBV6-4 to TRBJ1-6; D is possibly TRBD1 (6 bases). The CDR3 runs 21 residues. Germline-derived CDR1 and CDR2 are MRHNA and SNTAGT. V lost 1 base, J lost 3 bases, and 25 bases lay in between. The chain's CDR3 is CASSDLRQAPLLGFYNSPLHF. The CDR3 DNA is TGTGCCAGCAGTGACTTAAGACAGGCCCCTCTATTAGGCTTCTATAATTCACCCCTCCACTTT.

This clone has a single count. The genes are TRBV9 and TRBJ2-1; TRBD1 matches 9 bases. V shed 4 bases, J shed 1 base, and the junction held 3 bases outside the gene matches. Germline lookup yields CDR1 SGDLS and CDR2 YYNGEE. The CDR3 extends over 15 amino acids. DNA for the CDR3: TGTGCCAGCAGCACTGGACAGGGGTCCTACAATGAGCAGTTCTTC. Its protein product is CASSTGQGSYNEQFF.

The chain couples TRBV2 to TRBJ2-3, with a weak D call TRBD2 (6 bases). Germline CDR1 reads SNHLY; CDR2 reads FYNNEI. Trimming left V 6 bases short and J 0 bases short, with 10 bases between. CDR3 size: 14 residues. The CDR3 region is CASREGGSTDTQYF. The CDR3 DNA sequence: TGTGCCAGCAGGGAGGGCGGAAGCACAGATACGCAGTATTTT.

This clone was detected a few times. The chain uses TRBV6-5 and TRBJ2-7; 7 bases agree with TRBD1. This CDR3 has 14 amino acids. With V trimmed by 5 bases and J by 3 bases, 7 bases remained unmatched. The germline V gene has CDR1 MNHEY and CDR2 SVGAGI. The CDR3 DNA follows: TGTGCCAGCAGTCCCAGGACAGGCCTCTACGAGCAGTACTTC. Encoded protein: CASSPRTGLYEQYF.

This chain joins TRBV28 and TRBJ2-5; a possible D gene is TRBD1 (8 bases). The V end was cut by 5 bases, the J end by 2 bases, with 18 bases between. This CDR3 comprises 16 residues. CDR1 and CDR2 (germline): MDHEN, SYDVKM. CDR3 sequence (DNA): TGTGCCAGCAGTCCACGGACAGGGAGGGAGCAAGAGACCCAGTACTTC. Encoded protein: CASSPRTGREQETQYF.

The V and J genes are TRBV7-6 and TRBJ1-2; D is unresolved. This CDR3 spans 17 amino acids. Per germline, CDR1 SGHVS and CDR2 FNYEAQ. The V end lost 1 base, the J end lost 4 bases, and 19 bases lay between the germline ends. The CDR3 loop is CASSLVPLVVGVYGYTF. CDR3 DNA sequence: TGTGCCAGCAGCTTAGTACCCCTTGTAGTCGGGGTCTATGGCTACACCTTC.

J is TRBJ2-2 and V is TRBV15; 7 bases fit TRBD2. The CDR3 consists of 13 residues. Germline CDR1 is LNHNV and CDR2 is YYDKDF (reference sequence). Germline trimming cut 5 bases from V and 7 bases from J; bases unmatched to any gene: 4. The CDR3 region is CATSDGGDGELFF. CDR3 sequence (DNA): TGTGCCACCAGCGATGGGGGGGACGGGGAGCTGTTTTTT.

The chain uses TRBV7-9 and TRBJ1-6; TRBD1 matches 7 bases. The CDR3 consists of 15 residues. Germline V gene sequence: CDR1 SEHNR, CDR2 FQNEAQ (reference sequence). The V segment lost 5 bases and the J segment 3 bases; nucleotides outside the gene matches: 4. The CDR3: CASSLDRDYNSPLHF. CDR3 nucleotide sequence: TGTGCCAGCAGCCTTGACAGGGACTATAATTCACCCCTCCACTTT.